This TCR beta chain appears in the sequencing data of a study of blood T cell repertoires in COVID-19. On the study more broadly: The United States, Italy and Spain provided the acute and convalescent COVID-19 samples. PBMCs, B-cell-depleted T cells, or T cells provided the cDNA or gDNA that made up the material.

This CDR3 comprises 17 residues. J gave up 8 bases and V 0 bases, and 11 bases lay outside the gene matches. CDR1 and CDR2 from the germline V gene are MNHEY and SVGEGT. Original analysis: Estimates of nucleated cell counts were drawn from the amplification of reference gene primers. The table came from immunoSEQ multiplex PCR; TCRdb's copy has only in-frame clones and leaves some out. V and J calls and clone size are given by that table; D and trimming were obtained from the DNA. The sample comprises a few hundred thousand clones, around 90% of which are singletons, and 0.65% to 0.8% rests with the top ten.

This sequence joins TRBV6-2 or TRBV6-3 and TRBJ2-1, with 9 positions matching TRBD2. This clonotype originated in a human donor in a cohort sampled during active COVID-19. Input material: peripheral blood. DNA of the CDR3: TGTGCCAGCAGTTACTCGATTCGGGCGGGGGGGCCTCATGAGCAGTTCTTC. This translates into CASSYSIRAGGPHEQFF.